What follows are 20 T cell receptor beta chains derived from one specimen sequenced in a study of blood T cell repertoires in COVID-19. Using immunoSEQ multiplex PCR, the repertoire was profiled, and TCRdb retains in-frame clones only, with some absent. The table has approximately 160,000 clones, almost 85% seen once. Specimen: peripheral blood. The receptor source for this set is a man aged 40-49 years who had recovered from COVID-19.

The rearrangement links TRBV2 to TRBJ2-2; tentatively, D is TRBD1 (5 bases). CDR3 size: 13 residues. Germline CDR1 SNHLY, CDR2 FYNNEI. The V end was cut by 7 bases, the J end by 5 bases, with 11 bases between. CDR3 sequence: CASNRQKTGELFF. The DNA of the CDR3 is TGTGCCAGCAATCGACAGAAAACCGGGGAGCTGTTTTTT. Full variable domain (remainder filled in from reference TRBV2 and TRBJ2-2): EPEVTQTPSHQVTQMGQEVILRCVPISNHLYFYWYRQILGQKVEFLVSFYNNEISEKSEIFDDQFSVERPDGSNFTLKIRSTKLEDSAMYFCASNRQKTGELFFGEGSRLTVL.

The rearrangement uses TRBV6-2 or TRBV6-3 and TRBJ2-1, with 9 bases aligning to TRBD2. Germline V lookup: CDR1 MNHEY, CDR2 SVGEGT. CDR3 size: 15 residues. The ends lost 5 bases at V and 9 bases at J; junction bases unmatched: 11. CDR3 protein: CASSRLAGGGGEQFF. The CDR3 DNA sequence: TGTGCCAGCAGTCGTCTGGCGGGAGGGGGCGGTGAGCAGTTCTTC.

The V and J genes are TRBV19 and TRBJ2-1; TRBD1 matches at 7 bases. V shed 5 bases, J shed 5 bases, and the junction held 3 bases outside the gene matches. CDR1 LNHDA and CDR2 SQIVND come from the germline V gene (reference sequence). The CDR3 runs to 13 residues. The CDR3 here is CASSRGQNNEQFF. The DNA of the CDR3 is TGTGCCAGTAGTCGGGGACAGAACAATGAGCAGTTCTTC.

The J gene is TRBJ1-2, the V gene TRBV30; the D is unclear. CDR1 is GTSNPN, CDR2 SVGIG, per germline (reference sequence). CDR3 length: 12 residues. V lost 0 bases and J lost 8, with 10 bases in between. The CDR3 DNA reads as TGTGCCTGGAGTGTAACTTTGGGCGGCTACACCTTC. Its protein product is CAWSVTLGGYTF.

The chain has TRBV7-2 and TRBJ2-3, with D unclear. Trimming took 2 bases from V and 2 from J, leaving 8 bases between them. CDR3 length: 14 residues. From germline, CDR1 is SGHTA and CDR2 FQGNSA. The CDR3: CASSLHSYTDTQYF. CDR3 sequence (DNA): TGTGCCAGCAGCTTACACAGTTACACAGATACGCAGTATTTT.

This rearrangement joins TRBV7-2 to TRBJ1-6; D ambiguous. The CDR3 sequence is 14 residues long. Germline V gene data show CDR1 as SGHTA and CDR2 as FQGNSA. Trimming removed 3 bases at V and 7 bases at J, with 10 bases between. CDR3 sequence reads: CASSFVQMNSPLHF. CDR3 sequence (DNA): TGTGCCAGCAGCTTCGTACAGATGAATTCACCCCTCCACTTT.

The CDR3 spells CAISDTLAGVEQYF. In DNA, the CDR3 is TGTGCCATCAGTGATACACTAGCGGGAGTTGAGCAGTACTTC. The rearrangement uses TRBV10-3 and TRBJ2-7; 11 bases map to TRBD2. J lost 7 bases, V lost 3 bases, and 5 bases had no gene match. Germline-derived CDR1 and CDR2 are ENHRY and SYGVKD. This CDR3 contains 14 residues.

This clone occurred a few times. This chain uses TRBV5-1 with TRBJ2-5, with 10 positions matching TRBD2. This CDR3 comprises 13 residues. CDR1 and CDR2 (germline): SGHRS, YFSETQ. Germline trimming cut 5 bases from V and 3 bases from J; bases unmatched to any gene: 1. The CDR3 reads CASRLAGKETQYF. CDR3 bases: TGCGCCAGCAGACTAGCGGGAAAAGAGACCCAGTACTTC.

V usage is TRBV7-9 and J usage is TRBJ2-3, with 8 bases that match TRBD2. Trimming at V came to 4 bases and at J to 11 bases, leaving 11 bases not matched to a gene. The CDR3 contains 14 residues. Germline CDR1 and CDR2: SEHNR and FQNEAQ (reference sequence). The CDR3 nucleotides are TGTGCCAGCAGCTGGGAGTCCGTAGCGGGGTTGCAGTATTTT. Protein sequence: CASSWESVAGLQYF.

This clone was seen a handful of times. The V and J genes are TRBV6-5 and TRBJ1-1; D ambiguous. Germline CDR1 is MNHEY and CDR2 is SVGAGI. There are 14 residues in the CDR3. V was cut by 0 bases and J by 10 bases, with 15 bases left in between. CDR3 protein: CASSYSGGTRVAFF. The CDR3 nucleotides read TGTGCCAGCAGTTACTCGGGCGGAACGCGGGTAGCTTTCTTT.

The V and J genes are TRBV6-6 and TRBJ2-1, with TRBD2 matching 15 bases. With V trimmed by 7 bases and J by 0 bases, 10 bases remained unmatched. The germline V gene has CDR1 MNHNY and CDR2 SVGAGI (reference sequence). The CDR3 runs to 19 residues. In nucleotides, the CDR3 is TGTGCCAGCACTCGTGGACTAGCGGGGGGGATTAGCTCCTACAATGAGCAGTTCTTC. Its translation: CASTRGLAGGISSYNEQFF.

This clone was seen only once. CDR3: CASSAGGRSGNTIYF. The CDR3 nucleotides are TGTGCCAGCAGTGCGGGGGGACGCTCTGGAAACACCATATATTTT. The chain couples TRBV2 to TRBJ1-3, with D possibly TRBD1 on 5 matching bases. The CDR3 has 15 residues. V lost 4 bases to trimming and J lost 0 bases, with 10 bases between them. Germline assignment: CDR1 SNHLY and CDR2 FYNNEI.

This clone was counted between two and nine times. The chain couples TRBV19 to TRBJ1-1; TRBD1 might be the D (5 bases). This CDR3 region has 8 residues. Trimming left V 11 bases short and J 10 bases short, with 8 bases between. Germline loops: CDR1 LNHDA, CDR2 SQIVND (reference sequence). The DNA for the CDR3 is TGTGCCGGTCAGGGAGCTTTCTTT. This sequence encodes CAGQGAFF.

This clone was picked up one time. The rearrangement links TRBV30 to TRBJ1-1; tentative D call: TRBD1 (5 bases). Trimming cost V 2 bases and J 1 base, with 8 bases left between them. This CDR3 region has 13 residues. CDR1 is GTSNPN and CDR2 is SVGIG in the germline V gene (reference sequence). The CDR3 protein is CAWSYTGNTEAFF. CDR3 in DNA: TGTGCCTGGAGTTACACAGGGAACACTGAAGCTTTCTTT.

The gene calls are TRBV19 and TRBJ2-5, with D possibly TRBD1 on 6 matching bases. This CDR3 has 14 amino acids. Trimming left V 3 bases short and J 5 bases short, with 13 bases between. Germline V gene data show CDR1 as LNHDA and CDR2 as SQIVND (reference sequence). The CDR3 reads CASSITGWGETQYF. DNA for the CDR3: TGTGCCAGTAGTATCACAGGGTGGGGGGAGACCCAGTACTTC.

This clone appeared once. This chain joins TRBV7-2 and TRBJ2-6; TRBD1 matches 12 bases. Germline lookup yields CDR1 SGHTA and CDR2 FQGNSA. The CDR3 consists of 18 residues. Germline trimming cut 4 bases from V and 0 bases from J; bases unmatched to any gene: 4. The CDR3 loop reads CASSSGTGGFSGANVLTF. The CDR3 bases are TGTGCCAGCAGCTCTGGGACAGGGGGCTTCTCTGGGGCCAACGTCCTGACTTTC.

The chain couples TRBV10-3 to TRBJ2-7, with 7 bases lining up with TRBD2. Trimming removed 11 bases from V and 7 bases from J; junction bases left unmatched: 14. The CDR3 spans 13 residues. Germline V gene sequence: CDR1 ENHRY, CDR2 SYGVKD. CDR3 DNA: TGTGCCTCGGGGGGACCTGACTCGCGGGAGCAGTACTTC. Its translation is CASGGPDSREQYF.

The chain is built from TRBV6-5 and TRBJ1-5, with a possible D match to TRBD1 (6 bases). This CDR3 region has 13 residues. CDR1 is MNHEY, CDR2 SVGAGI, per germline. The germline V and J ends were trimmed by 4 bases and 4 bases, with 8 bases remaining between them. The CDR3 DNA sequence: TGTGCCAGCAGTTCAGACAGGAATCAGCCCCAGCATTTT. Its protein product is CASSSDRNQPQHF.

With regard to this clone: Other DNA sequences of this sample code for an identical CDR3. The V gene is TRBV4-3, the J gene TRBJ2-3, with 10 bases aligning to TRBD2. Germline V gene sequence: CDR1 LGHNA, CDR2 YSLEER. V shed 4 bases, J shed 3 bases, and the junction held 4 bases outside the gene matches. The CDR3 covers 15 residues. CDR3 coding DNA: TGCGCCAGCAGCCGAAAGCGGGGGGGAACAGATACGCAGTATTTT. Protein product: CASSRKRGGTDTQYF.

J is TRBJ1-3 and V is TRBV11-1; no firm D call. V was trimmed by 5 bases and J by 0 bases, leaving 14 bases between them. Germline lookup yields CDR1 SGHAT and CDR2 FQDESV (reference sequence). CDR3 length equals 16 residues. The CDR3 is CASSRSYGSSGNTIYF. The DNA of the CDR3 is TGTGCCAGCAGCCGAAGCTACGGGAGCTCTGGAAACACCATATATTTT.